A single sample is the source of the 12 T cell receptor beta chains below, sequenced in a study of control samples from healthy donors and cancer patients. Data came from immunoSEQ multiplex PCR; TCRdb stores just in-frame clones and leaves some out. The table has approximately 100,000 clones, around 90% seen once. The sequencing sample was made of blood. The receptors stem from a man younger than 45 in good health.

The chain couples TRBV18 to TRBJ1-6; no clear D. The CDR3 consists of 13 residues. Germline lookup yields CDR1 KGHSH and CDR2 LQKENI. V lost 3 bases and J 11 bases, leaving 11 bases between the germline ends. CDR3 region: CASSPMDGTPLHF. CDR3 nucleotides: TGTGCCAGCTCACCCATGGACGGGACACCCCTCCACTTT.

The chain joins TRBV5-6 to TRBJ2-1; TRBD2 aligns across 11 bases. The CDR3 extends over 15 amino acids. V dropped 2 bases and J dropped 9; count of bases not matched to a gene: 7. Looked up from germline, CDR1 is SGHDT and CDR2 is YYEEEE. The chain's CDR3 is CASSLELAGVVEQFF. The CDR3 nucleotides are TGTGCCAGCAGCTTAGAACTAGCGGGAGTGGTTGAGCAGTTCTTC.

V and J are TRBV3-1 (or the pseudogene TRBV3-2) and TRBJ2-2, with 9 nucleotides matching TRBD2. This CDR3 has 16 amino acids. The V segment lost 2 bases and the J segment 5 bases; nucleotides outside the gene matches: 6. Germline V gives CDR1 LGHDT, CDR2 YNNKEL (reference sequence). CDR3 sequence: CASSQLAGLQTGELFF. CDR3 nucleotides: TGTGCCAGCAGCCAACTAGCGGGACTACAAACCGGGGAGCTGTTTTTT.

The rearrangement joins TRBV5-1 to TRBJ2-5; TRBD1 agrees at 8 bases. With V trimmed by 3 bases and J by 5 bases, 6 bases remained unmatched. This CDR3 contains 14 residues. In germline, CDR1 is SGHRS, CDR2 YFSETQ. In DNA form, the CDR3 reads TGCGCCAGCAGCTCCGGACAGGGCGCGGAGACCCAGTACTTC. Residues: CASSSGQGAETQYF.

CDR3 in amino acids: CASSARTSGRYNEQFF. As DNA, the CDR3 is TGTGCCAGCAGCGCAAGGACTAGCGGACGTTACAATGAGCAGTTCTTC. The V call is TRBV7-3, the J call TRBJ2-1, with 10 bases aligning to TRBD2. In germline, CDR1 is SGHTA, CDR2 FQGTGA. The CDR3 loop spans 16 amino acids. Trimming removed 5 bases from V and 4 bases from J; junction bases left unmatched: 8.

The chain combines TRBV6-2 or TRBV6-3 with TRBJ2-1, with 8 bases lining up with TRBD1. Germline V lookup: CDR1 MNHEY, CDR2 SVGEGT. This CDR3 has 15 residues. J gave up 0 bases and V 5 bases, and 3 bases lay outside the gene matches. The CDR3 loop reads CASSHRGSSYNEQFF. The CDR3 bases are TGTGCCAGCAGTCACAGGGGGAGCTCCTACAATGAGCAGTTCTTC.

The rearrangement links TRBV4-1 to TRBJ2-2, with D hard to call. This CDR3 has 15 residues. Germline assignment: CDR1 MGHRA and CDR2 YSYEKL. The V end was cut by 4 bases, the J end by 0 bases, with 9 bases between. DNA for the CDR3: TGCGCCAGCAGCCCGTATACCTCGAACACCGGGGAGCTGTTTTTT. Its protein product is CASSPYTSNTGELFF.

The CDR3 region is CASSIDGPGPGSNTEAFF. Written as DNA, the CDR3 is TGTGCCAGTAGTATAGATGGCCCGGGGCCTGGGTCTAACACTGAAGCTTTCTTT. The V call is TRBV19, the J call TRBJ1-1, with a weak D call TRBD1 (5 bases). The CDR3 covers 18 residues. V lost 0 bases to trimming and J lost 2 bases, with 19 bases between them. CDR1 is LNHDA, CDR2 SQIVND, per germline (reference sequence).

As DNA, the CDR3 is TGCAGCGTTGAATTTTGGGGACAGGGGGCAGACGGCTACACCTTC. Amino acids: CSVEFWGQGADGYTF. The rearrangement uses TRBV29-1 and TRBJ1-2; 12 bases align to TRBD1. The CDR3 runs to 15 residues. V lost 2 bases and J lost 8; bases outside the gene matches: 9. Germline assignment: CDR1 SQVTM and CDR2 ANQGSEA.

The V gene is TRBV7-2, the J gene TRBJ1-6; 9 nucleotides agree with TRBD1. CDR1 and CDR2 (germline): SGHTA, FQGNSA. The CDR3 contains 16 residues. V trimming: 1 base; J trimming: 4 bases; junction bases outside the gene matches: 2. In DNA, the CDR3 is TGTGCCAGCAGCTTAGTGGGACAGGGTTATAATTCACCCCTCCACTTT. It codes for CASSLVGQGYNSPLHF.

The chain combines TRBV4-1 with TRBJ2-1, with 7 bases aligning to TRBD2. The CDR3 spans 19 residues. The V gene end was trimmed by 0 bases and the J gene end by 4 bases; junction bases not matched to a gene: 15. Germline CDR1 MGHRA, CDR2 YSYEKL. CDR3 sequence reads: CASSQDHPLVAGQYNEQFF. The CDR3 DNA reads as TGCGCCAGCAGCCAAGATCACCCCTTGGTAGCGGGCCAGTACAATGAGCAGTTCTTC.

This clone was observed a few times. The chain recombines TRBV4-2 with TRBJ1-1; weak D call: TRBD1 (6 bases). There are 16 residues in the CDR3. The V end lost 5 bases, the J end lost 4 bases, and 20 bases lay between the germline ends. Germline V gene lookup returns CDR1 LGHNA and CDR2 YNFKEQ. CDR3 DNA sequence: TGTGCCAGCAGCGCAAGATTACGGGGGCAAGGCACTGAAGCTTTCTTT. Its translation: CASSARLRGQGTEAFF.